The 26 T cell receptor beta chains below were found in one sample sequenced in a study of cytomegalovirus exposure and HLA in healthy donors. Amplification used 60 Vbeta primers and 13 Jbeta primers. TCRdb keeps only in-frame clones here, not all; method: immunoSEQ multiplex PCR. The table records roughly 170,000 clones, around three quarters of them present only once. Sequenced input: PBMCs. The receptors originated from a boy between 10 and 17 years old in good health and CMV-seronegative.

This sequence joins TRBV20-1 and TRBJ1-1; D is unclear. Germline V gene sequence: CDR1 DFQATT, CDR2 SNEGSKA (reference sequence). Trimming left V 4 bases short and J 3 bases short, with 6 bases between. This CDR3 region has 11 residues. The CDR3 nucleotides read TGCAGTGCTAAGAGTTACACTGAAGCTTTCTTT. Amino acids: CSAKSYTEAFF.

This chain joins TRBV9 and TRBJ1-1; 10 nucleotides line up with TRBD1. The germline CDR1 and CDR2 sequences are SGDLS and YYNGEE. Unmatched junction bases numbered 14, after V lost 0 bases and J lost 6 bases. The CDR3 is made up of 18 amino acids. CDR3: CASSVVVTPGQGGPEAFF. CDR3 bases: TGTGCCAGCAGCGTAGTAGTAACCCCCGGACAGGGGGGCCCTGAAGCTTTCTTT.

The chain is built from TRBV21-1 and TRBJ2-7; TRBD1, the table's D call, was not compared with the DNA. TRBV21-1 is a documented pseudogene. This CDR3 is built from 15 residues. CDR3 nucleotides: TGTGCCAGCAGCTCTTCTTGGACAGGTTCCTACGAGCAGTACTTC. Translated, it gives CASSSSWTGSYEQYF.

This clone was detected a few times. The rearrangement joins TRBV11-1 to TRBJ2-7, with 7 bases that match TRBD2. This CDR3 is 15 amino acids long. J was trimmed by 6 bases and V by 0 bases; bases with no gene match: 8. Germline values: CDR1 SGHAT, CDR2 FQDESV (reference sequence). The chain's CDR3 is CASSLATATSAEQYF. The CDR3 DNA sequence: TGTGCCAGCAGCTTAGCGACTGCTACTAGCGCCGAGCAGTACTTC.

The chain recombines TRBV7-2 with TRBJ1-3; D gene uncertain. The length of the CDR3 is 13 residues. Germline V gene lookup returns CDR1 SGHTA and CDR2 FQGNSA. Deletions cut 6 bases from V and 7 bases from J, with 13 bases between. The CDR3 coding sequence is TGTGCCAGCAGACCATCTCCCAGTAACACCATATATTTT. It translates to CASRPSPSNTIYF. Together with reference TRBV7-2 and TRBJ1-3, the CDR3 gives the full variable domain: GAGVSQSPSNKVTEKGKDVELRCDPISGHTALYWYRQSLGQGLEFLIYFQGNSAPDKSGLPSDRFSAERTGGSVSTLTIQRTQQEDSAVYLCASRPSPSNTIYFGEGSWLTVV.

The chain is built from TRBV9 and TRBJ1-2, with TRBD1 identical over 12 bases. With 2 bases clipped from V and 4 bases from J, the junction kept 9 bases outside the gene matches. Germline V gene sequence: CDR1 SGDLS, CDR2 YYNGEE. The CDR3 is made up of 17 amino acids. The CDR3 is CASSVSGTGGKGYGYTF. As DNA, the CDR3 is TGTGCCAGCAGCGTCTCCGGGACAGGGGGCAAGGGCTATGGCTACACCTTC.

The chain couples TRBV6-1 to TRBJ1-2; D uncertain. V lost 3 bases, J lost 8 bases, and 22 bases lay in between. The CDR3 length is 16 residues. Germline assignment: CDR1 MNHNS and CDR2 SASEGT. The CDR3 loop reads CASSDWEVGGTGGYTF. The CDR3 DNA reads TGTGCCAGCAGTGACTGGGAGGTTGGCGGAACGGGGGGCTACACCTTC.

The chain is built from TRBV5-1 and TRBJ2-1; 11 nucleotides align to TRBD2. Germline CDR1 reads SGHRS; CDR2 reads YFSETQ. The CDR3 runs to 16 residues. With 0 bases clipped from V and 6 bases from J, the junction kept 5 bases outside the gene matches. The CDR3: CASSLVGTSGANEQFF. The CDR3 DNA reads as TGCGCCAGCAGCTTGGTGGGGACTAGCGGCGCCAATGAGCAGTTCTTC.

The chain joins TRBV19 to TRBJ2-1; the match to TRBD1 covers 8 bases. The CDR3 consists of 15 residues. After removal of 5 bases from V and 6 bases from J, the junction contained 9 bases not matched to a gene. Germline loops: CDR1 LNHDA, CDR2 SQIVND (reference sequence). The CDR3 region is CASSLDRVWGNEQFF. The CDR3 nucleotides are TGTGCCAGTAGTCTGGACAGGGTTTGGGGCAATGAGCAGTTCTTC.

The genes are TRBV4-3 and TRBJ2-3; D unclear. CDR1 and CDR2 (germline): LGHNA, YSLEER. CDR3 length equals 14 residues. The V end lost 0 bases, the J end lost 5 bases, and 9 bases lay between the germline ends. The CDR3 nucleotides are TGCGCCAGCAGCCAAGATAGAGTAGTAGATACGCAGTATTTT. Translating gives CASSQDRVVDTQYF.

About this clone itself: The sample carries other DNA sequences with the same CDR3. V and J are TRBV5-1 and TRBJ2-5, with 11 bases aligning to TRBD2. Germline CDR1 SGHRS, CDR2 YFSETQ. V gave up 0 bases and J gave up 2 bases; unmatched junction bases: 0. The CDR3 runs 15 residues. The CDR3 reads CASSLGLAGQETQYF. CDR3 sequence (DNA): TGCGCCAGCAGCTTGGGACTAGCGGGACAAGAGACCCAGTACTTC. The variable domain in full, completed from reference TRBV5-1 and TRBJ2-5, reads KAGVTQTPRYLIKTRGQQVTLSCSPISGHRSVSWYQQTPGQGLQFLFEYFSETQRNKGNFPGRFSGRQFSNSRSEMNVSTLELGDSALYLCASSLGLAGQETQYFGPGTRLLVL.

This chain uses TRBV11-2 with TRBJ1-2; a possible D gene is TRBD1 (5 bases). With 3 bases removed from V and 7 bases from J, the gap between germline ends came to 21 bases. This CDR3 spans 16 amino acids. From germline, CDR1 is SGHAT and CDR2 FQNNGV. The CDR3 is CASSLGGSRSVGGYTF. In nucleotides, the CDR3 is TGTGCCAGCAGCTTGGGGGGATCGCGGTCCGTGGGTGGCTACACCTTC.

The V and J genes are TRBV30 and TRBJ1-5; D uncertain. Germline V lookup: CDR1 GTSNPN, CDR2 SVGIG (reference sequence). The CDR3 has 13 residues. The V end lost 3 bases, the J end lost 3 bases, and 9 bases lay between the germline ends. This chain's CDR3 is CAWREDFNQPQHF. CDR3 sequence (DNA): TGTGCCTGGAGAGAGGACTTCAATCAGCCCCAGCATTTT.

V is TRBV5-4 and J is TRBJ1-2; maybe TRBD1 (6 bases). V lost 0 bases and J lost 4, with 16 bases in between. This CDR3 spans 16 amino acids. The germline V gene has CDR1 SGHNT and CDR2 YYREEE (reference sequence). CDR3 protein: CASSLDPDSGPYGYTF. The CDR3 DNA sequence: TGTGCCAGCAGCTTGGACCCGGACAGCGGACCCTATGGCTACACCTTC.

A few counts support this clone. The chain is built from TRBV7-2 and TRBJ1-4; a weak D match, TRBD1 (6 bases). Germline-derived CDR1 and CDR2 are SGHTA and FQGNSA. This CDR3 is built from 13 residues. Trimming stripped 6 bases from V and 8 bases from J, with 13 bases between. The CDR3, as DNA: TGTGCCAGCAGTACAGGGACGGGCGAAAAACTGTTTTTT. This codes for CASSTGTGEKLFF.

Here the CDR3 reads CASSLLAGVQETQYF. As DNA, the CDR3 is TGTGCCAGCAGTTTACTAGCGGGGGTACAAGAGACCCAGTACTTC. The rearrangement joins TRBV6-6 to TRBJ2-5; 11 bases line up with TRBD2. Germline CDR1 is MNHNY and CDR2 is SVGAGI (reference sequence). This CDR3 is built from 15 residues. V lost 4 bases and J lost 2; bases outside the gene matches: 3.

This clone was detected only once. The V gene is TRBV5-6, the J gene TRBJ1-2; no firm D call. Per the germline V gene, CDR1 is SGHDT and CDR2 is YYEEEE. There are 12 residues in the CDR3. Trimming stripped 2 bases from V and 8 bases from J, with 10 bases between. DNA for the CDR3: TGTGCCAGCAGCTTTACACCCAGGGGCTACACCTTC. Residues: CASSFTPRGYTF. Looking up the rest from reference TRBV5-6 and TRBJ1-2 gives the full variable domain: DAGVTQSPTHLIKTRGQQVTLRCSPKSGHDTVSWYQQALGQGPQFIFQYYEEEERQRGNFPDRFSGHQFPNYSSELNVNALLLGDSALYLCASSFTPRGYTFGSGTRLTVV.

This chain connects TRBV11-2 to TRBJ2-5; no definite D call. CDR3 size: 13 residues. Trimming shortened V by 5 bases and J by 7 bases, and 14 bases separated the two germline ends. The germline V gene encodes CDR1 SGHAT and CDR2 FQNNGV. CDR3 DNA: TGTGCCAGCAGCCACGATCCCTCAGGGACCCAGTACTTC. Translating it yields CASSHDPSGTQYF.

This clone was detected a few times. The gene calls are TRBV7-9 and TRBJ2-2, with unresolved D. This CDR3 spans 13 amino acids. Trimming cost V 7 bases and J 0 bases, with 6 bases left between them. Germline CDR1 and CDR2: SEHNR and FQNEAQ (reference sequence). The CDR3 bases are TGTGCCAGCACCAGTTCGAACACCGGGGAGCTGTTTTTT. It is translated as CASTSSNTGELFF.

This clone has only one observation. This chain joins TRBV29-1 and TRBJ1-5; no clear D. V lost 4 bases and J 4 bases, leaving 8 bases between the germline ends. Germline V gene data show CDR1 as SQVTM and CDR2 as ANQGSEA. CDR3 length: 12 amino acids. The CDR3 protein is CSVARENQPQHF. In nucleotides, the CDR3 is TGCAGCGTTGCGAGGGAAAATCAGCCCCAGCATTTT.

The chain recombines TRBV4-3 with TRBJ2-7; unclear D gene. The CDR3 has 16 amino acids. Between the trimmed V and J ends, which lost 0 bases and 5 bases, there was a span of 17 bases. Per germline, CDR1 LGHNA and CDR2 YSLEER. CDR3 bases: TGCGCCAGCAGCCAAGAAACCGTAAGCCCTTTCCACGAGCAGTACTTC. The encoded protein is CASSQETVSPFHEQYF.

The J gene is TRBJ1-1, the V gene TRBV2; a possible D gene is TRBD1 (5 bases). Germline V gives CDR1 SNHLY, CDR2 FYNNEI. The CDR3 is 15 residues long. V was cut by 7 bases and J by 1 base, with 16 bases left in between. The DNA for the CDR3 is TGTGCCAGCATTACAGGACCTCTTGGGAACACTGAAGCTTTCTTT. This gives the protein CASITGPLGNTEAFF.

V and J are TRBV25-1 and TRBJ2-1, with 11 bases lining up with TRBD2. Germline V gives CDR1 MGHDK, CDR2 SYGVNS. With V trimmed by 2 bases and J by 1 base, 4 bases remained unmatched. CDR3 length: 17 residues. This chain's CDR3 is CASSELGTSGSYNEQFF. The CDR3 DNA is TGTGCCAGCAGTGAACTCGGGACTAGCGGTTCCTACAATGAGCAGTTCTTC.

The J gene is TRBJ2-7, the V gene TRBV6-6; 8 nucleotides align to TRBD2. Germline lookup yields CDR1 MNHNY and CDR2 SVGAGI (reference sequence). The V and J ends lost 5 bases and 2 bases, in that order; junction bases with no gene match: 8. CDR3 length: 15 amino acids. The CDR3 nucleotides read TGTGCCAGCAGTAGTGGCGGGAGGATCACCTACGAGCAGTACTTC. As protein: CASSSGGRITYEQYF.

J is TRBJ1-2 and V is TRBV7-9; D uncertain. CDR3 length equals 13 residues. V was pared by 0 bases and J by 6 bases, with 8 bases between. CDR1 is SEHNR, CDR2 FQNEAQ, per germline (reference sequence). The CDR3 DNA reads as TGTGCCAGCAGCTTAGCGGGCGCCCATGGCTACACCTTC. Translation: CASSLAGAHGYTF. Drawing the rest from reference TRBV7-9 and TRBJ1-2, the complete variable domain is DTGVSQNPRHKITKRGQNVTFRCDPISEHNRLYWYRQTLGQGPEFLTYFQNEAQLEKSRLLSDRFSAERPKGSFSTLEIQRTEQGDSAMYLCASSLAGAHGYTFGSGTRLTVV.

The chain joins TRBV19 to TRBJ2-6; 9 bases map to TRBD2. CDR1 and CDR2 from the germline V gene are LNHDA and SQIVND (reference sequence). V trimming: 9 bases; J trimming: 0 bases; junction bases outside the gene matches: 6. This CDR3 comprises 16 residues. CDR3 in DNA: TGTGCCAGCTTAGCGGGGGTACGCTCTGGGGCCAACGTCCTGACTTTC. As protein: CASLAGVRSGANVLTF.